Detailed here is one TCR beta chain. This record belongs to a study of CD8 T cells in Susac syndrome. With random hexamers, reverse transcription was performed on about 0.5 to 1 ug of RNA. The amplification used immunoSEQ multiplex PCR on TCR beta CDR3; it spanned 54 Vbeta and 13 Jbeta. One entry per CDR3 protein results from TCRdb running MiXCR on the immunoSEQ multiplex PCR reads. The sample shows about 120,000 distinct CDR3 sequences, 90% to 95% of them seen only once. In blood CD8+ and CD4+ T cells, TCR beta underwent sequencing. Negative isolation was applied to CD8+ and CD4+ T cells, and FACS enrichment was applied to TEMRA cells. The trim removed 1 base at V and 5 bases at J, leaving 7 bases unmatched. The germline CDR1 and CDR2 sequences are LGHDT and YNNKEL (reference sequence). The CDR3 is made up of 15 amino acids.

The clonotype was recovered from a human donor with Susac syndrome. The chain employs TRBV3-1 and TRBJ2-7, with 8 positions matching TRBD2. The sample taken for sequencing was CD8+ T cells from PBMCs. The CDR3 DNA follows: TGTGCCAGCAGCCAAGTGGTGCGGGGGGACCACGAGCAGTACTTC. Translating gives CASSQVVRGDHEQYF.